This T cell receptor (beta chain) was sequenced during a study of Ad26.COV2.S vaccination and SARS-CoV-2 variants. Study overall: As a participant in COV1001, the donor was in the Ad26.COV2.S trial arm. Doses of Ad26.COV2.S were injected into muscle once or twice, 56 days apart. Study-wide points: Ad26.COV2.S recipients had broader spike-specific TCRs (P = 0.0014).

Unmatched junction bases numbered 2, after V lost 3 bases and J lost 2 bases. The CDR3 length is 16 residues. The V gene's germline CDR1 is KGHSH and CDR2 LQKENI. Sequencing used immunoSEQ multiplex PCR; TCRdb keeps in-frame clones, though not all of them. Among around 250,000 clones listed, roughly 85% were seen once. The treatment is: around 19 received Ad26.COV2.S at low or high dose, single or two shots; about 5 received placebo; per-sample allocation not given. Specimen acquisition occurred on day 63 following the initial vaccine or placebo injection. An Ad26 vector expressing Wuhan-strain SARS-CoV-2 spike served as the vaccine. Remarks on this clone: Its target is unknown.

Source: peripheral blood, taken in a trial of Ad26.COV2.S vaccine versus placebo. This receptor was obtained from a person between 18 and 65 years old who received the Ad26.COV2.S COVID-19 vaccine or a placebo. This chain joins TRBV18 and TRBJ2-2; 11 nucleotides align to TRBD2. The CDR3 DNA sequence: TGTGCCAGCTCACCCCTAGCGGGAGGAAACACCGGGGAGCTGTTTTTT. This encodes CASSPLAGGNTGELFF. Variable domain in full (rest from reference TRBV18 and TRBJ2-2): NAGVMQNPRHLVRRRGQEARLRCSPMKGHSHVYWYRQLPEEGLKFMVYLQKENIIDESGMPKERFSAEFPKEGPSILRIQQVVRGDSAAYFCASSPLAGGNTGELFFGEGSRLTVL.